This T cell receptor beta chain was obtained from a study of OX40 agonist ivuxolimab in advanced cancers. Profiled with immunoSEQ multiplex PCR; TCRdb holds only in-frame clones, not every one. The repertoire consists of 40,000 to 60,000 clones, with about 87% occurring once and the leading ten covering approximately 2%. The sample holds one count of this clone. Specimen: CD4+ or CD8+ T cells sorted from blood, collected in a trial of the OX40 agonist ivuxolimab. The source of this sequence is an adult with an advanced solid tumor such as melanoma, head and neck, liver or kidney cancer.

This chain's CDR3 is CASSVASVGGTDTQYF. CDR3 nucleotides: TGTGCCAGCAGCGTAGCGTCCGTCGGGGGAACAGATACGCAGTATTTT. V gene TRBV9 combines with J gene TRBJ2-3; D might be TRBD2 (6 bases). V was pared by 0 bases and J by 3 bases, with 14 bases between. CDR1 is SGDLS and CDR2 is YYNGEE in the germline V gene. The CDR3 spans 16 residues.